Listed below are T cell receptor beta chains from one sample, sequenced in a study of human T cells and chemical hapten exposure. One entry per CDR3 protein results from TCRdb running MiXCR on the RACE reads. The sample holds about 170,000 distinct CDR3 sequences; around a quarter are singletons and the top ten take around 2.3%. The sample here was whole blood, taken in connection with sensitization to the hapten diphenylcyclopropenone (DPC). The receptors originated from a woman aged 18-29 years with alopecia areata. Some clones in this sample may be carry-over from other donors' samples. CDR3s include the opening cysteine and the closing phenylalanine or tryptophan. Some rows mark clone size as missing; the rest say once, few, many or name a class of expanded clone.

cdr3_aa j_call v_call clone_size
CASSLGGAQYQETQYF TRBJ2-5 TRBV5-1 .
CASSQATDRVYNEQFF TRBJ2-1 TRBV4-3 medium-sized
CASSELVGGPLETQYF TRBJ2-5 TRBV25-1 once
CASSPPRQVKETQYF TRBJ2-5 TRBV12-3/TRBV12-4 .
CASSEASRADTQYF TRBJ2-3 TRBV6-1 few
CSARGGHVGEYEKLFF TRBJ1-4 TRBV20-1 .
CSASMGRLSYNSPLHF TRBJ1-6 TRBV20-1 .
CSVEGTGSYNEQFF TRBJ2-1 TRBV29-1 few
CASSGQGARTGELFF TRBJ2-2 TRBV2 few
CASSGQENYGYTF TRBJ1-2 TRBV12-3/TRBV12-4 few
CASSLVGRFSYEQYF TRBJ2-7 TRBV11-2 few
CASSRVPGQAYNEQFF TRBJ2-1 TRBV4-1 .
CSARDLWNEQFF TRBJ2-1 TRBV20-1 .
CSAEWAGEREKLFF TRBJ1-4 TRBV20-1 .
CASSAQGGSNYGYTF TRBJ1-2 TRBV9 many
CASSLSTGREYGYTF TRBJ1-2 TRBV27 .
CSARQGRVTEAFF TRBJ1-1 TRBV20-1 .
CASSDGSAGNEKLFF TRBJ1-4 TRBV6-4 .
CASQLAGFQETQYF TRBJ2-5 TRBV6-2/TRBV6-3 .
CSAPRTKTYEQYF TRBJ2-7 TRBV20-1 .
CASTQRGEQFF TRBJ2-1 TRBV3-1 few
CATGLSGHTGELFF TRBJ2-2 TRBV12-3/TRBV12-4 .
CASSFGDNQPQHF TRBJ1-5 TRBV11-1 .
CSARETLYEQFF TRBJ2-1 TRBV20-1 .
CSVDDQDGSYEQYF TRBJ2-7 TRBV29-1 .
CASSEGLQNTDTQYF TRBJ2-3 TRBV7-9 .
CASSPWGFGNIQYF TRBJ2-4 TRBV9 few
CASREWGRGQETQYF TRBJ2-5 TRBV10-2 few
CASSFASGSFTDTQYF TRBJ2-3 TRBV5-1 .
CASSGISDTQYF TRBJ2-3 TRBV6-5 .
CASSPGGGVNEQFF TRBJ2-1 TRBV7-2 few
CASSLDTSGSFNEQFF TRBJ2-1 TRBV7-2 few
CSVGGEPQETQYF TRBJ2-5 TRBV29-1 few
CASSQGLASTDTQYF TRBJ2-3 TRBV4-3 .
CSASQGVGELFF TRBJ2-2 TRBV20-1 few
CASSLGLTDGYAEAFF TRBJ1-1 TRBV7-9 .
CASSLGRVTGELFF TRBJ2-2 TRBV7-2 many
CASSESGARHSPLHF TRBJ1-6 TRBV25-1 .
CASSQAASGGYYEQYF TRBJ2-7 TRBV3-1 .
CASSPGTNNEQFF TRBJ2-1 TRBV11-2 .
CSAKLQGRNTEAFF TRBJ1-1 TRBV20-1 many
CASSLGAGAGADTQYF TRBJ2-3 TRBV7-2 many
CASSPRKETQYF TRBJ2-5 TRBV11-1 .
CASSKVEDRGANTIYF TRBJ1-3 TRBV21-1 .
CASSPTTGSNYGYTF TRBJ1-2 TRBV18 few
CASSPRDRFPGEQYF TRBJ2-7 TRBV7-2 few
CAIEGEGEPETQYF TRBJ2-5 TRBV10-3 few
CSARGGPGANVLTF TRBJ2-6 TRBV20-1 .
CSVAGLTYEQYF TRBJ2-7 TRBV29-1 few
CASSEVLARSTEAFF TRBJ1-1 TRBV2 many
CASSQDPAGGGYEQFF TRBJ2-1 TRBV4-1 .
CAISESSAANTEAFF TRBJ1-1 TRBV10-3 many
CSVEDRKGRTEAFF TRBJ1-1 TRBV29-1 many
CADRDSHTGELFF TRBJ2-2 TRBV6-2/TRBV6-3 few
CSASGQKWDNEQFF TRBJ2-1 TRBV20-1 .
CASSLKAPDTQYF TRBJ2-3 TRBV7-9 .
CASSPTGVLSYEQYF TRBJ2-7 TRBV9 .
CASSQGLGVYEQYF TRBJ2-7 TRBV12-3/TRBV12-4 many
CASSLGGGSPGTDTQYF TRBJ2-3 TRBV7-2 .
CSARGGQAAEQYF TRBJ2-7 TRBV20-1 few